This T cell receptor (beta chain) was sequenced during a study of T cell responses to AZD1222 COVID-19 vaccine. Overall study: Doses given second, at about 4 or about 12 weeks, were pooled.

The CDR3 has 14 amino acids. The trim removed 8 bases at V and 0 bases at J, leaving 7 bases unmatched. The germline gives CDR1 LNHDA, CDR2 SQIVND (reference sequence). Concerning this clone itself: The target antigen is unknown.

The study, taken as a whole, reports: Females made up more of the donors, who were largely white British, and clonal diversity may have come out too low. Only 5 or 6 people who got AZD1222 tested seropositive at baseline. The study found Spike-specific TCR breadth and depth rose after two AZD1222 doses.

Libraries were prepared by immunoSEQ multiplex PCR; TCRdb keeps only in-frame clonotypes and omits some of them. The table records 150,000 to 200,000 clones, about nine tenths of them present only once. The TCR comes from an adult in good health. Sequenced material: peripheral blood, taken on day 0 of AZD1222 vaccination. V and J are TRBV19 and TRBJ2-7, with 7 bases that match TRBD1. The CDR3 is CASQRTGGSYEQYF. In DNA form, the CDR3 reads TGTGCCAGTCAGCGGACAGGCGGCTCCTACGAGCAGTACTTC.